These 32 T cell receptor beta chains share one sample of origin, sequenced in a study of shared clonotypes between healthy human individuals. Clones were read by immunoSEQ multiplex PCR, and TCRdb kept only the in-frame ones, dropping some. This table has 450,000 to 500,000 clones, around 79% appearing once. The sample was PBMCs. The source is a woman in her forties in good health. Some clones in this sample may be carry-over from other donors' samples.

This clone was found many times. This chain links TRBV28 with TRBJ1-5, with a tentative D call TRBD1 (5 bases). The CDR3 consists of 18 residues. V gave up 5 bases and J gave up 4 bases, with 24 bases separating them. Germline-derived CDR1 and CDR2 are MDHEN and SYDVKM. This chain's CDR3 is CASSRGQIVGLDNQPQHF. The CDR3 nucleotides read TGTGCCAGCAGTCGGGGCCAGATAGTCGGCCTGGATAATCAGCCCCAGCATTTT.

CDR3 DNA: TGCGCCAGCAGCTTGGGACTTGCGAACACTGAAGCTTTCTTT. Translated: CASSLGLANTEAFF. The chain has TRBV5-1 and TRBJ1-1; unclear D gene. This CDR3 has 14 residues. The V gene's germline CDR1 is SGHRS and CDR2 YFSETQ. Trimming pared 0 bases from V and 1 base from J, leaving 7 bases between. Using reference TRBV5-1 and TRBJ1-1 for the parts outside the CDR3, the full variable domain is KAGVTQTPRYLIKTRGQQVTLSCSPISGHRSVSWYQQTPGQGLQFLFEYFSETQRNKGNFPGRFSGRQFSNSRSEMNVSTLELGDSALYLCASSLGLANTEAFFGQGTRLTVV.

This chain uses TRBV28 with TRBJ1-2; D unclear. V lost 2 bases to trimming and J lost 10 bases, with 11 bases between them. The V gene's germline CDR1 is MDHEN and CDR2 SYDVKM. The CDR3 contains 12 residues. The CDR3 protein is CASSLEKLVYTF. The CDR3 DNA sequence: TGTGCCAGCAGTTTAGAAAAGCTTGTCTACACCTTC.

V gene TRBV11-2 combines with J gene TRBJ2-7, with 12 positions matching TRBD2. This CDR3 is built from 13 residues. Germline CDR1 is SGHAT and CDR2 is FQNNGV. J was trimmed by 6 bases and V by 5 bases; bases with no gene match: 2. CDR3 loop: CASSLTSGGEQYF. CDR3 nucleotide sequence: TGTGCCAGCAGCCTGACTAGCGGGGGCGAGCAGTACTTC.

The chain carries TRBV7-8 and TRBJ1-5, with D possibly matching TRBD1 (5 bases). V was clipped by 4 bases and J by 5 bases, with 12 bases between them. Germline V gene data show CDR1 as SGHVS and CDR2 as FQNEAQ. The CDR3 has 14 amino acids. CDR3 residues: CASSSDSNYQPQHF. The CDR3 DNA reads TGTGCCAGCAGCTCAGACAGTAACTATCAGCCCCAGCATTTT. The full variable domain, completed using reference TRBV7-8 and TRBJ1-5, is GAGVSQSPRYKVAKRGQDVALRCDPISGHVSLFWYQQALGQGPEFLTYFQNEAQLDKSGLPSDRFFAERPEGSVSTLKIQRTQQEDSAVYLCASSSDSNYQPQHFGDGTRLSIL.

This chain uses TRBV29-1 with TRBJ1-5; possible D gene TRBD1, 5 bases. Germline CDR1 reads SQVTM; CDR2 reads ANQGSEA. Trimming cost V 8 bases and J 6 bases, with 11 bases left between them. This CDR3 has 11 amino acids. The DNA for the CDR3 is TGCAGCCAGGGATACGCTCAGCCCCAGCATTTT. Protein product: CSQGYAQPQHF.

The rearrangement joins TRBV5-1 to TRBJ2-3; a possible D gene is TRBD2 (6 bases). This CDR3 spans 17 amino acids. V shed 4 bases and J shed 4 bases, with 22 bases lying between them. Germline assignment: CDR1 SGHRS and CDR2 YFSETQ. The CDR3 sequence: CASSQGSLEGLADTQYF. DNA for the CDR3: TGCGCCAGCAGCCAAGGTAGTTTGGAGGGATTAGCAGATACGCAGTATTTT.

The chain links TRBV5-1 to TRBJ1-4; D gene unclear. The CDR3 length is 16 residues. V was cut by 4 bases and J by 0 bases, with 13 bases left in between. Germline V lookup: CDR1 SGHRS, CDR2 YFSETQ. The CDR3: CASSPVQQATNEKLFF. In DNA, the CDR3 is TGCGCCAGCAGCCCAGTCCAACAAGCAACTAATGAAAAACTGTTTTTT.

This rearrangement joins TRBV7-2 to TRBJ2-3, with D maybe TRBD2 (5 bases). This CDR3 spans 14 amino acids. Germline V lookup: CDR1 SGHTA, CDR2 FQGNSA. Trimming took 4 bases from V and 0 from J, leaving 8 bases between them. CDR3 residues: CASSWGASTDTQYF. The CDR3 region has the DNA TGTGCCAGCAGCTGGGGAGCTAGCACAGATACGCAGTATTTT.

By sample fraction, this clone is medium-sized. The chain couples TRBV15 to TRBJ1-1, with D unclear. The CDR3 runs 12 residues. CDR1 is LNHNV, CDR2 YYDKDF, per germline (reference sequence). The germline V and J ends were trimmed by 4 bases and 3 bases, with 6 bases remaining between them. The CDR3 sequence is CATSKGYTEAFF. As DNA, the CDR3 is TGTGCCACCAGCAAGGGATACACTGAAGCTTTCTTT. The full variable domain, its missing parts supplied by reference TRBV15 and TRBJ1-1, is DAMVIQNPRYQVTQFGKPVTLSCSQTLNHNVMYWYQQKSSQAPKLLFHYYDKDFNNEADTPDNFQSRRPNTSFCFLDIRSPGLGDTAMYLCATSKGYTEAFFGQGTRLTVV.

This clone was seen more than once but under ten times. The chain employs TRBV18 and TRBJ2-7; 7 bases agree with TRBD2. CDR3 length: 16 residues. Germline CDR1 KGHSH, CDR2 LQKENI. Unmatched junction bases numbered 12, after V lost 4 bases and J lost 3 bases. The CDR3 reads CASSRTHSGSDYEQYF. In DNA form, the CDR3 reads TGTGCCAGCTCACGAACGCATAGCGGGTCCGACTACGAGCAGTACTTC.

This chain links TRBV9 with TRBJ1-3; D not certain. Germline assignment: CDR1 SGDLS and CDR2 YYNGEE. This CDR3 comprises 13 residues. V lost 4 bases and J 4 bases, leaving 9 bases between the germline ends. The CDR3 region has the DNA TGTGCCAGCAGCTCTCACGGGGGAAACACCATATATTTT. It yields the protein CASSSHGGNTIYF. Based on the CDR3 plus reference TRBV9 and TRBJ1-3, the full variable domain is DSGVTQTPKHLITATGQRVTLRCSPRSGDLSVYWYQQSLDQGLQFLIQYYNGEERAKGNILERFSAQQFPDLHSELNLSSLELGDSALYFCASSSHGGNTIYFGEGSWLTVV.

The chain is built from TRBV19 and TRBJ2-1; D unclear. CDR3 length equals 14 residues. V was shortened by 1 base and J by 10 bases, with 14 bases between the two germline ends. Germline V CDR1 and CDR2: LNHDA, SQIVND (reference sequence). CDR3 DNA sequence: TGTGCCAGTAGTATAGTGGGAAATCCCAAAGAGCAGTTCTTC. Its translation: CASSIVGNPKEQFF.

This chain links TRBV10-1 with TRBJ2-1, with D maybe TRBD1 (5 bases). With 4 bases removed from V and 9 bases from J, the gap between germline ends came to 16 bases. Germline loops: CDR1 WNHNN, CDR2 SYGVQD (reference sequence). The CDR3 spans 14 residues. DNA for the CDR3: TGCGCCAGCAGTGCGAACTTACAGGTGCTTGAGCAGTTCTTC. It yields the protein CASSANLQVLEQFF.

V is TRBV10-3 and J is TRBJ1-3, with D unresolved. The V end was cut by 3 bases, the J end by 2 bases, with 11 bases between. CDR3 size: 15 residues. Germline V gene lookup returns CDR1 ENHRY and CDR2 SYGVKD. CDR3 loop: CAISEVGLAGNTIYF. In DNA, the CDR3 is TGTGCCATCAGTGAAGTGGGCCTGGCTGGAAACACCATATATTTT.

This chain uses TRBV5-1 with TRBJ2-1; the match to TRBD2 covers 8 bases. CDR1 and CDR2 from the germline V gene are SGHRS and YFSETQ. V lost 5 bases to trimming and J lost 7 bases; unmatched junction nucleotides: 8. CDR3 length: 14 amino acids. CDR3 amino acids: CASRTGTRVNEQFF. CDR3 nucleotides: TGCGCCAGCAGAACCGGGACTAGGGTTAATGAGCAGTTCTTC. The whole variable domain, remainder taken from reference TRBV5-1 and TRBJ2-1, is KAGVTQTPRYLIKTRGQQVTLSCSPISGHRSVSWYQQTPGQGLQFLFEYFSETQRNKGNFPGRFSGRQFSNSRSEMNVSTLELGDSALYLCASRTGTRVNEQFFGPGTRLTVL.

The rearrangement joins TRBV6-7 to TRBJ2-2; possible D gene TRBD2, 5 bases. TRBV6-7 is classed as an ORF, of uncertain function. The V end was cut by 0 bases, the J end by 0 bases, with 14 bases between. The CDR3 runs 18 residues. The CDR3 loop is CASSYSDCGLANTGELFF. CDR3 coding DNA: TGTGCCAGCAGTTACTCCGACTGCGGGTTGGCGAACACCGGGGAGCTGTTTTTT.

The gene calls are TRBV7-2 and TRBJ2-5, with D maybe TRBD2 (6 bases). This CDR3 has 14 residues. The V gene's germline CDR1 is SGHTA and CDR2 FQGNSA. V was shortened by 5 bases and J by 4 bases, with 14 bases between the two germline ends. In DNA, the CDR3 is TGTGCCAGCAGCCACCGGACTACTCCAGAGACCCAGTACTTC. Translated: CASSHRTTPETQYF.

CDR3 protein: CASSIRREGQLYNEQFF. In DNA, the CDR3 is TGTGCCAGTAGTATTAGGCGGGAGGGCCAGTTGTACAATGAGCAGTTCTTC. The V call is TRBV19, the J call TRBJ2-1; the match to TRBD2 covers 9 bases. CDR1 LNHDA and CDR2 SQIVND come from the germline V gene (reference sequence). J was trimmed by 4 bases and V by 3 bases; bases with no gene match: 10. The CDR3 consists of 17 residues.

In regard to this clone: Additional DNA sequences in this sample encode the identical CDR3. The rearrangement uses TRBV18 and TRBJ2-3; D is ambiguous. With 3 bases removed from V and 1 base from J, the gap between germline ends came to 5 bases. CDR1 KGHSH and CDR2 LQKENI come from the germline V gene. The CDR3 runs 13 residues. CDR3 residues: CASSPSGTDTQYF. The CDR3 nucleotides are TGTGCCAGCTCACCCTCCGGCACAGATACGCAGTATTTT.

The chain is built from TRBV2 and TRBJ2-7; maybe TRBD1 (6 bases). Deletions cut 5 bases from V and 1 base from J, with 9 bases between. The CDR3 has 13 residues. Germline loops: CDR1 SNHLY, CDR2 FYNNEI. The CDR3 bases are TGTGCCAGCAGTCGACAGGAGTCCTACGAGCAGTACTTC. It yields the protein CASSRQESYEQYF.

The chain is built from TRBV7-3 and TRBJ2-2; D is ambiguous. CDR3 length: 15 amino acids. Germline V gene data show CDR1 as SGHTA and CDR2 as FQGTGA. Trimming left V 3 bases short and J 0 bases short, with 8 bases between. The CDR3 protein is CASSLGGPNTGELFF. CDR3 in DNA: TGTGCCAGCAGCTTGGGCGGACCGAACACCGGGGAGCTGTTTTTT.

The CDR3, as DNA: TGTGCCTGGAGCGGCCCAGGGGGCAACACCGGGGAGCTGTTTTTT. Its protein product is CAWSGPGGNTGELFF. This chain uses TRBV30 with TRBJ2-2, with 8 bases that match TRBD1. This CDR3 region has 15 residues. The V segment lost 3 bases and the J segment 2 bases; nucleotides outside the gene matches: 5. The germline V gene encodes CDR1 GTSNPN and CDR2 SVGIG (reference sequence).

The gene calls are TRBV2 and TRBJ2-7; possibly TRBD1 for D (5 bases). The CDR3 contains 14 residues. Trimming took off 2 bases at V and 3 bases at J, with 11 bases between the two ends. Germline values: CDR1 SNHLY, CDR2 FYNNEI. The CDR3 nucleotides read TGTGCCAGCAGTGAACAAGGACAAAACTACGAGCAGTACTTC. Its protein product is CASSEQGQNYEQYF.

The CDR3 loop is CAWSVRWAGDEAFF. In nucleotides, the CDR3 is TGTGCCTGGAGTGTACGGTGGGCAGGGGATGAAGCTTTCTTT. The chain is built from TRBV30 and TRBJ1-1; D might be TRBD1 (6 bases). V lost 0 bases to trimming and J lost 7 bases, with 15 bases between them. The CDR3 has 14 residues. Germline assignment: CDR1 GTSNPN and CDR2 SVGIG (reference sequence).

This clone came up many times. The chain carries TRBV2 and TRBJ2-3, with TRBD2 identical over 10 bases. The CDR3 runs 16 residues. CDR1 is SNHLY, CDR2 FYNNEI, per germline. J lost 8 bases, V lost 8 bases, and 16 bases had no gene match. CDR3 amino acids: CASGRTGLAGVGTQYF. CDR3 in DNA: TGTGCCAGCGGCCGAACCGGGCTAGCGGGAGTAGGTACGCAGTATTTT.

V and J are TRBV7-9 and TRBJ2-1; D gene uncertain. Trimming stripped 4 bases from V and 8 bases from J, with 9 bases between. Germline V lookup: CDR1 SEHNR, CDR2 FQNEAQ (reference sequence). The CDR3 sequence is 12 residues long. The DNA for the CDR3 is TGTGCCAGCAGCTCGTATCGCGATGAGCAGTTCTTC. This encodes CASSSYRDEQFF.

The CDR3 loop reads CSVDLTERETQYF. The CDR3 nucleotides are TGCAGCGTTGACCTGACGGAGAGGGAGACCCAGTACTTC. The chain uses TRBV29-1 and TRBJ2-5; D remains unclear. Per germline, CDR1 SQVTM and CDR2 ANQGSEA. The CDR3 runs 13 residues. V was clipped by 3 bases and J by 5 bases, with 13 bases between them.

The chain couples TRBV27 to TRBJ2-7; 7 bases align to TRBD1. V shed 6 bases and J 6 bases; nucleotides not matched to a gene: 14. The CDR3 totals 15 residues. In germline, CDR1 is MNHEY, CDR2 SMNVEV (reference sequence). The CDR3 DNA follows: TGTGCCAGCAGCCTAGTGCCTACAGGGGTGGGCGAGCAGTACTTC. It encodes CASSLVPTGVGEQYF.

The chain couples TRBV18 to TRBJ1-1; 8 bases line up with TRBD1. Germline assignment: CDR1 KGHSH and CDR2 LQKENI. The CDR3 spans 16 residues. J lost 5 bases, V lost 3 bases, and 11 bases had no gene match. DNA of the CDR3: TGTGCCAGCTCACCGGTTTTGGACAGGGCCCCGACTGAAGCTTTCTTT. It yields the protein CASSPVLDRAPTEAFF.

This clone was recorded only once. The gene calls are TRBV28 and TRBJ1-1; a possible D gene is TRBD1 (5 bases). The CDR3 is made up of 15 amino acids. Germline lookup yields CDR1 MDHEN and CDR2 SYDVKM. Trimming stripped 3 bases from V and 4 bases from J, with 15 bases between. In DNA form, the CDR3 reads TGTGCCAGCAGTTTCTCGCAGGGAATATCCACTGAAGCTTTCTTT. The encoded protein is CASSFSQGISTEAFF.

This clone was seen only once. This may arise from a read error, as a much more abundant clone is one base away. V gene TRBV4-2 combines with J gene TRBJ2-7; 7 bases fit TRBD1. CDR1 and CDR2 (germline): LGHNA, YNFKEQ. The CDR3 totals 15 residues. The CDR3 loop reads CASSQLGDRVYEQCF. In DNA form, the CDR3 reads TGTGCCAGCAGCCAGTTAGGAGACAGGGTCTACGAGCAGTGCTTC.